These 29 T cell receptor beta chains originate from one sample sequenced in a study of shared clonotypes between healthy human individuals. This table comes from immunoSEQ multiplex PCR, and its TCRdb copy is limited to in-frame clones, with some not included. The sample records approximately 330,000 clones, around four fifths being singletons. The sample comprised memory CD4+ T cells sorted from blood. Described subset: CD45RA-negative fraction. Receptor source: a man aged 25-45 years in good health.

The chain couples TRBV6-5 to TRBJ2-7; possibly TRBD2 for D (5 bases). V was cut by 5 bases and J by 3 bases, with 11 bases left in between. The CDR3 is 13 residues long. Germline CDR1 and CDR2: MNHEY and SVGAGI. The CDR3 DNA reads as TGTGCCAGCAGTCGCCTAGGGAGCTACGAGCAGTACTTC. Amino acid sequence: CASSRLGSYEQYF.

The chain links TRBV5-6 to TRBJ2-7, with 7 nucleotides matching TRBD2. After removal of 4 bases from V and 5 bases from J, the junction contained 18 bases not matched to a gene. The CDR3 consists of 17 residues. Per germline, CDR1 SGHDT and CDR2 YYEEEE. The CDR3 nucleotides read TGTGCCAGCAGCCTGGGAGGGAATAGTTTTGGCAGGGACGAGCAGTACTTC. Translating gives CASSLGGNSFGRDEQYF.

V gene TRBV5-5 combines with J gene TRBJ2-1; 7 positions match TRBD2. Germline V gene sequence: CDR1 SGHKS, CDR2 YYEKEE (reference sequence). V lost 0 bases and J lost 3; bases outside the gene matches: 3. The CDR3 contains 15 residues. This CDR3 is CASSLEASGYNEQFF. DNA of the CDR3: TGTGCCAGCAGCTTGGAGGCTAGCGGCTACAATGAGCAGTTCTTC. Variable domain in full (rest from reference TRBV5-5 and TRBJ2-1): DAGVTQSPTHLIKTRGQQVTLRCSPISGHKSVSWYQQVLGQGPQFIFQYYEKEERGRGNFPDRFSARQFPNYSSELNVNALLLGDSALYLCASSLEASGYNEQFFGPGTRLTVL.

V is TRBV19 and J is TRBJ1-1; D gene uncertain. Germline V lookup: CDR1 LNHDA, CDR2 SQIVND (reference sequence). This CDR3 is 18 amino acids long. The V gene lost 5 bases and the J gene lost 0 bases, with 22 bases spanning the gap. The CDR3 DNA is TGTGCCAGTAGTCCATGGAGGGCTCGAGGGTCGTTGAACACTGAAGCTTTCTTT. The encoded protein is CASSPWRARGSLNTEAFF.

The CDR3 spells CAISAGSNEKLFF. The CDR3, as DNA: TGTGCCATCAGTGCCGGATCTAATGAAAAACTGTTTTTT. This chain links TRBV10-3 with TRBJ1-4; D not certain. Trimming pared 4 bases from V and 3 bases from J, leaving 6 bases between. Looked up from germline, CDR1 is ENHRY and CDR2 is SYGVKD. This CDR3 spans 13 amino acids.

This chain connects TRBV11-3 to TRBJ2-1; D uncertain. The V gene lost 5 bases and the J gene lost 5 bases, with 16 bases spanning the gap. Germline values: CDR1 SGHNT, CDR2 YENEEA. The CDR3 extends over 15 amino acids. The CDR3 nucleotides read TGTGCCAGCAGCCCCTCTGCGTTTCGGGACAATGAGCAGTTCTTC. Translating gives CASSPSAFRDNEQFF.

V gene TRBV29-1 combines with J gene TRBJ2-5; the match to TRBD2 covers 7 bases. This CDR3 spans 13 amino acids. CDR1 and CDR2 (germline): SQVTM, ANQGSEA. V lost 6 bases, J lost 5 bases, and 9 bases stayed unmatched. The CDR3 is CSVETSRRETQYF. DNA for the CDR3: TGCAGCGTGGAGACTAGCCGGCGGGAGACCCAGTACTTC.

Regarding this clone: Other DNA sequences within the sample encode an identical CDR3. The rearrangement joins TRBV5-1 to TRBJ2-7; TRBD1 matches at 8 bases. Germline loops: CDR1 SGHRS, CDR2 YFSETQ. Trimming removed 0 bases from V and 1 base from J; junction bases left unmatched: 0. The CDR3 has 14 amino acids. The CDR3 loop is CASSLDRGSYEQYF. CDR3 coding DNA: TGCGCCAGCAGCTTGGACAGGGGGTCCTACGAGCAGTACTTC.

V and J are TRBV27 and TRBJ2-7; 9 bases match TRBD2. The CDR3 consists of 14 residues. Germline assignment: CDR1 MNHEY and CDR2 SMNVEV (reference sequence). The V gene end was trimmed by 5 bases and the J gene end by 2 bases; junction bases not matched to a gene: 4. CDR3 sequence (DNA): TGTGCCAGCAGTCGTAGCGGGGGAGCCTACGAGCAGTACTTC. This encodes CASSRSGGAYEQYF.

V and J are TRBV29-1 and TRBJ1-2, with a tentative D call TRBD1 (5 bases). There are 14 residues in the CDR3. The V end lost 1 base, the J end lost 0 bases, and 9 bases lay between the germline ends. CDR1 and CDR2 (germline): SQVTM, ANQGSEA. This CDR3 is CSVEVTEPNYGYTF. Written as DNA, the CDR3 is TGCAGCGTTGAAGTGACAGAACCTAACTATGGCTACACCTTC.

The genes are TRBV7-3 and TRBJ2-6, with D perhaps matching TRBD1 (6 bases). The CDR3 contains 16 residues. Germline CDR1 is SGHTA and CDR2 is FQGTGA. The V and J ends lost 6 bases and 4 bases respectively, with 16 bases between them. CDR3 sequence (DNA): TGTGCCAGCAGGGCAGGGGCCTCCACGGGGGCCAACGTCCTGACTTTC. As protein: CASRAGASTGANVLTF. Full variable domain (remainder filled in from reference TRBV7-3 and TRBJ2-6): GAGVSQTPSNKVTEKGKYVELRCDPISGHTALYWYRQSLGQGPEFLIYFQGTGAADDSGLPNDRFFAVRPEGSVSTLKIQRTERGDSAVYLCASRAGASTGANVLTFGAGSRLTVL.

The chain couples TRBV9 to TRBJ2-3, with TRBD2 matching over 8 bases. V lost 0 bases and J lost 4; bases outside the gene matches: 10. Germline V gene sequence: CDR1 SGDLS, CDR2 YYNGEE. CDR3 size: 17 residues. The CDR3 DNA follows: TGTGCCAGCAGCGTAGCTCGGACTAGCCCCAACGCAGATACGCAGTATTTT. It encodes CASSVARTSPNADTQYF.

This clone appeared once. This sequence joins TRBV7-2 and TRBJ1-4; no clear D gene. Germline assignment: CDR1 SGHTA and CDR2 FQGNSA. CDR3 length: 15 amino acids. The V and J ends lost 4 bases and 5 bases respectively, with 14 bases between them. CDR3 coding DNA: TGTGCCAGCAGCTCTTGGGGATCCCGGAATGAAAAACTGTTTTTT. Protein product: CASSSWGSRNEKLFF.

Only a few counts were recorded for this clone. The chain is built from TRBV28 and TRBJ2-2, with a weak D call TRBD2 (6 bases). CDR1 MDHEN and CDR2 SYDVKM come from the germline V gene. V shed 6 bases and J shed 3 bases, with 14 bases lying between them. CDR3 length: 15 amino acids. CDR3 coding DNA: TGTGCCAGCAGGGTACGGGACTTTCACACCGGGGAGCTGTTTTTT. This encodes CASRVRDFHTGELFF.

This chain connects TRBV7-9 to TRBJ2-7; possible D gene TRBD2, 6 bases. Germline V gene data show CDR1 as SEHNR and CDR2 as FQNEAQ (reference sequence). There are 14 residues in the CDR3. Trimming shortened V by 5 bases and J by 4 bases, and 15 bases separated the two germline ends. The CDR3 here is CASSPSGLNYEQYF. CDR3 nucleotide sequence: TGTGCCAGCAGCCCGTCGGGACTGAATTACGAGCAGTACTTC.

The CDR3 sequence: CASRGMDRSKNIQYF. The CDR3 DNA is TGTGCCAGCAGGGGTATGGACAGGTCCAAAAACATTCAGTACTTC. V and J are TRBV27 and TRBJ2-4, with 7 bases that match TRBD1. The CDR3 loop spans 15 amino acids. Germline V CDR1 and CDR2: MNHEY, SMNVEV (reference sequence). The ends lost 6 bases at V and 2 bases at J; junction bases unmatched: 7.

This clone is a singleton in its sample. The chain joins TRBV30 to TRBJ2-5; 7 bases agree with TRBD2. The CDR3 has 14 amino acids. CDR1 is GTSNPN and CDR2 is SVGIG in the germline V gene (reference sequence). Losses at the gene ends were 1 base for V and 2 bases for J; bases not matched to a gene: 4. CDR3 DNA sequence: TGTGCCTGGAGTGCCGGGACTACTCAAGAGACCCAGTACTTC. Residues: CAWSAGTTQETQYF.

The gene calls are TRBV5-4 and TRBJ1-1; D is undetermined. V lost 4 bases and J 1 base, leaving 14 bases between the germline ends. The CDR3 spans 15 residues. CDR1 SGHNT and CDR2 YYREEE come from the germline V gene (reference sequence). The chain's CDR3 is CASSPGRMGNTEAFF. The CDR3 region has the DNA TGTGCCAGCAGCCCCGGAAGGATGGGGAACACTGAAGCTTTCTTT.

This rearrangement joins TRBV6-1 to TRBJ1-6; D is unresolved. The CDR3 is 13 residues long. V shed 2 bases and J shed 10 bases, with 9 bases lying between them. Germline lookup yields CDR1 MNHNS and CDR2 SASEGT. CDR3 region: CASSEMKESPLHF. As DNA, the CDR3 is TGTGCCAGCAGTGAAATGAAAGAATCACCCCTCCACTTT.

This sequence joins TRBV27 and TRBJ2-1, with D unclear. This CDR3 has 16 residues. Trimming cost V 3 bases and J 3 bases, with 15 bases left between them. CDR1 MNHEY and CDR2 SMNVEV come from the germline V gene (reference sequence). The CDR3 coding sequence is TGTGCCAGCAGTTTCGAAATGACGGAAGGCTACAATGAGCAGTTCTTC. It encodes CASSFEMTEGYNEQFF.

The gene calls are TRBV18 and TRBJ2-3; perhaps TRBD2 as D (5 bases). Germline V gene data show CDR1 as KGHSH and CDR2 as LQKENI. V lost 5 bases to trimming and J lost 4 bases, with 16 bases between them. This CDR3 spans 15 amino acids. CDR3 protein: CASSSRGGFADTQYF. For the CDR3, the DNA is TGTGCCAGCTCATCACGTGGAGGTTTCGCAGATACGCAGTATTTT.

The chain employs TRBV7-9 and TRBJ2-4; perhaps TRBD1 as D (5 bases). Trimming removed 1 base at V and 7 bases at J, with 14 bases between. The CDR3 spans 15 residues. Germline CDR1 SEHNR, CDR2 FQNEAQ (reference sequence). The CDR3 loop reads CASSLEARQSNIQYF. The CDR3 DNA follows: TGTGCCAGCAGCTTAGAAGCGCGACAGTCGAACATTCAGTACTTC.

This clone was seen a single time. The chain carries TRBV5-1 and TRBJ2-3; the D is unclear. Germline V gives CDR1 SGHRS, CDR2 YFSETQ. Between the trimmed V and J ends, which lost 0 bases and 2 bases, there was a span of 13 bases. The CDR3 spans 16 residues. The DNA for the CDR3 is TGCGCCAGCAGCTTGGGACCAAATTATCCCACAGATACGCAGTATTTT. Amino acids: CASSLGPNYPTDTQYF.

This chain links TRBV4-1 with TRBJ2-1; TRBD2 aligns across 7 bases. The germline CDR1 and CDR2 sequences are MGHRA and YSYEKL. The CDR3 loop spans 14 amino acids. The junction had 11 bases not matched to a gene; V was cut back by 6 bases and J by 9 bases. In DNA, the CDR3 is TGCGCCAGCAGTCACCCGACTAGCATAGGTGAGCAGTTCTTC. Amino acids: CASSHPTSIGEQFF.

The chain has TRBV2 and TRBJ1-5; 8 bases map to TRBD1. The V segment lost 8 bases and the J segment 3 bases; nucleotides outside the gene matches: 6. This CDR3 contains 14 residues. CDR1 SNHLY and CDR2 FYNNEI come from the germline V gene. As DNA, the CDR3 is TGTGCCAGCGCAGGGGGCTATGACAATCAGCCCCAGCATTTT. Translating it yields CASAGGYDNQPQHF.

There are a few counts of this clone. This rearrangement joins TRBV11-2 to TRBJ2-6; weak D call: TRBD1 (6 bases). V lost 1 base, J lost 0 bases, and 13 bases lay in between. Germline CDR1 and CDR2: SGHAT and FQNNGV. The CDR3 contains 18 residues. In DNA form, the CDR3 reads TGTGCCAGCAGCTTAGGGGGCAGGGGCTCCTCTGGGGCCAACGTCCTGACTTTC. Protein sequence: CASSLGGRGSSGANVLTF.

The CDR3 protein is CASSLGPGGEQFF. The CDR3 bases are TGTGCCAGCAGCTTAGGGCCAGGGGGTGAGCAGTTCTTC. This chain connects TRBV7-9 to TRBJ2-1; 7 bases map to TRBD1. Germline trimming cut 1 base from V and 9 bases from J; bases unmatched to any gene: 3. Looked up from germline, CDR1 is SEHNR and CDR2 is FQNEAQ (reference sequence). The CDR3 totals 13 residues. The whole variable domain, remainder taken from reference TRBV7-9 and TRBJ2-1, is DTGVSQNPRHKITKRGQNVTFRCDPISEHNRLYWYRQTLGQGPEFLTYFQNEAQLEKSRLLSDRFSAERPKGSFSTLEIQRTEQGDSAMYLCASSLGPGGEQFFGPGTRLTVL.

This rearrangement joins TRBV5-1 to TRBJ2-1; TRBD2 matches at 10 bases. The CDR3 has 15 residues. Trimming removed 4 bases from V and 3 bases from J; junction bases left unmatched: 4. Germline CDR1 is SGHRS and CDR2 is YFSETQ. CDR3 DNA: TGCGCCAGCAGCGTTACTAGCGGGGACTACAATGAGCAGTTCTTC. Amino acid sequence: CASSVTSGDYNEQFF.

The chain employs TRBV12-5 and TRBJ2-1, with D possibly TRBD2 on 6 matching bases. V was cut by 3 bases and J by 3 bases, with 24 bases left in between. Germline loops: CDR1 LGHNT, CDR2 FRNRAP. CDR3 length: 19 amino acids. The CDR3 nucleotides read TGTGCTAGTGGTTTTTGCGCCCACGGGAGTTCATCAGGCTACAATGAGCAGTTCTTC. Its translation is CASGFCAHGSSSGYNEQFF.